The 17 T cell receptor beta chains below come from one sample, sequenced in a study of blood T cell repertoires in COVID-19. Measured with immunoSEQ multiplex PCR; TCRdb has only the in-frame clones, and not every one. This sample yields about 130,000 clones, of which around 77% are seen a single time; 9.5% to 14% belongs to the top ten. The sequencing sample was made of peripheral blood. Receptors were obtained from a human donor in a cohort sampled during active COVID-19.

The CDR3 is CASSLGTAGYEQYF. CDR3 nucleotides: TGTGCCAGCAGTTTAGGGACAGCGGGCTACGAGCAGTACTTC. The chain links TRBV28 to TRBJ2-7, with D perhaps matching TRBD1 (7 bases). The CDR3 length is 14 residues. CDR1 is MDHEN, CDR2 SYDVKM, per germline. V lost 2 bases and J 3 bases, leaving 11 bases between the germline ends.

The V and J genes are TRBV10-3 and TRBJ2-5, with 8 bases lining up with TRBD2. The V gene end was trimmed by 2 bases and the J gene end by 6 bases; junction bases not matched to a gene: 8. The germline V gene has CDR1 ENHRY and CDR2 SYGVKD. This CDR3 has 15 amino acids. This CDR3 reads CAISEGGTSRQTQYF. As DNA, the CDR3 is TGTGCCATCAGTGAGGGGGGGACTAGTAGACAGACCCAGTACTTC.

The chain uses TRBV12-3 or TRBV12-4 and TRBJ1-1; a possible D gene is TRBD1 (5 bases). Between the trimmed V and J ends, which lost 4 bases and 1 base, there was a span of 7 bases. The CDR3 is 13 amino acids. The CDR3 nucleotides are TGTGCCAGCAGTTGGGGCGGGAACACTGAAGCTTTCTTT. It yields the protein CASSWGGNTEAFF.

This clone was observed a handful of times. The J gene is TRBJ2-5, the V gene TRBV4-2; TRBD2 matches 10 bases. The germline V gene has CDR1 LGHNA and CDR2 YNFKEQ. CDR3 length: 14 residues. J gave up 2 bases and V 5 bases, and 2 bases lay outside the gene matches. The CDR3 bases are TGTGCCAGCAGCGTACTAGCGGGGCAAGAGACCCAGTACTTC. Its protein product is CASSVLAGQETQYF.

The V and J genes are TRBV10-2 and TRBJ2-3; D may be TRBD1 (6 bases). The CDR3 extends over 15 amino acids. CDR1 WSHSY and CDR2 SAAADI come from the germline V gene. Between the trimmed V and J ends, which lost 0 bases and 5 bases, there was a span of 12 bases. The CDR3 here is CASSESRGGLDTQYF. The CDR3 nucleotides are TGCGCCAGCAGTGAGTCGAGAGGGGGATTAGATACGCAGTATTTT.

The chain combines TRBV14 with TRBJ1-3; D not certain. Germline CDR1 SGHDN, CDR2 FVKESK. V dropped 2 bases and J dropped 0 bases, with 5 bases sitting between them. CDR3 length: 14 amino acids. The CDR3 protein is CASSQRLSGNTIYF. The CDR3 DNA is TGTGCCAGCAGCCAACGACTCTCTGGAAACACCATATATTTT.

This chain uses TRBV28 with TRBJ2-1, with TRBD1 matching 8 bases. Losses at the gene ends were 6 bases for V and 8 bases for J; bases not matched to a gene: 6. The CDR3 length is 13 residues. Germline CDR1 MDHEN, CDR2 SYDVKM. The CDR3 sequence: CASRRRDRYEQFF. CDR3 nucleotides: TGTGCCAGCAGGCGCCGGGACAGGTATGAGCAGTTCTTC.

The rearrangement uses TRBV6-2 or TRBV6-3 and TRBJ2-7, with TRBD2 matching 7 bases. The CDR3 contains 17 residues. In germline, CDR1 is MNHEY, CDR2 SVGEGT. The trim removed 0 bases at V and 0 bases at J, leaving 8 bases unmatched. The CDR3 loop reads CASSYSFSGEFSYEQYF. DNA of the CDR3: TGTGCCAGCAGTTACTCATTCAGCGGGGAATTCTCCTACGAGCAGTACTTC.

V and J are TRBV2 and TRBJ1-1; 8 nucleotides agree with TRBD1. Germline assignment: CDR1 SNHLY and CDR2 FYNNEI. V was clipped by 6 bases and J by 4 bases; unmatched bases: 7. There are 14 residues in the CDR3. The CDR3 region is CASRTGQGITEAFF. For the CDR3, the DNA is TGTGCCAGCAGGACAGGACAGGGAATCACTGAAGCTTTCTTT.

This chain links TRBV28 with TRBJ1-2, with D tentatively TRBD1 (5 bases). The germline V gene has CDR1 MDHEN and CDR2 SYDVKM. The V and J ends lost 3 bases and 4 bases respectively, with 12 bases between them. The CDR3 sequence is 14 residues long. CDR3 protein: CASSLGRVSYGYTF. The CDR3 nucleotides are TGTGCCAGCAGTTTGGGCAGGGTTAGCTATGGCTACACCTTC.

For the CDR3, the DNA is TGTGCCGCGGGCACCCAATCTTCAGATACGCAGTATTTT. This translates into CAAGTQSSDTQYF. V gene TRBV10-3 combines with J gene TRBJ2-3; the D gene is possibly TRBD2 (5 bases). CDR3 size: 13 residues. V was shortened by 11 bases and J by 4 bases, with 16 bases between the two germline ends. From germline, CDR1 is ENHRY and CDR2 SYGVKD.

Only a few counts were recorded for this clone. This sequence joins TRBV7-9 and TRBJ2-6, with 12 positions matching TRBD1. The V and J ends lost 9 bases and 3 bases, in that order; junction bases with no gene match: 6. The CDR3 is made up of 16 amino acids. Per germline, CDR1 SEHNR and CDR2 FQNEAQ (reference sequence). CDR3 DNA sequence: TGTGCCAGAGCGGGGACAGGGGGCAATGGGGCCAACGTCCTGACTTTC. Residues: CARAGTGGNGANVLTF.

The chain combines TRBV9 with TRBJ1-2, with TRBD1 matching 9 bases. Germline CDR1 and CDR2: SGDLS and YYNGEE. This CDR3 contains 12 residues. V lost 5 bases, J lost 7 bases, and 3 bases stayed unmatched. CDR3: CASRGTGLGYTF. The DNA of the CDR3 is TGTGCCAGCAGGGGGACAGGGCTTGGCTACACCTTC.

The chain is built from TRBV9 and TRBJ1-1; 9 positions agree with TRBD1. The V gene's germline CDR1 is SGDLS and CDR2 YYNGEE. The CDR3 is made up of 17 amino acids. V was clipped by 4 bases and J by 4 bases; unmatched bases: 14. CDR3 in amino acids: CASSSRQGEKSGTEAFF. The CDR3 bases are TGTGCCAGCAGCTCTAGACAGGGGGAGAAAAGTGGCACTGAAGCTTTCTTT. The whole variable domain, filled in from reference TRBV9 and TRBJ1-1, reads DSGVTQTPKHLITATGQRVTLRCSPRSGDLSVYWYQQSLDQGLQFLIQYYNGEERAKGNILERFSAQQFPDLHSELNLSSLELGDSALYFCASSSRQGEKSGTEAFFGQGTRLTVV.

The gene calls are TRBV6-5 and TRBJ2-7; 7 bases are a match to TRBD2. The CDR3 consists of 15 residues. Germline V CDR1 and CDR2: MNHEY, SVGAGI. With 6 bases clipped from V and 2 bases from J, the junction kept 10 bases outside the gene matches. Written as DNA, the CDR3 is TGTGCCAGCAGCCCCGTGGGAGGGGCCACCTACGAGCAGTACTTC. This translates into CASSPVGGATYEQYF.

V is TRBV24-1 and J is TRBJ1-6; no firm D call. Germline V lookup: CDR1 KGHDR, CDR2 SFDVKD. The CDR3 contains 15 residues. V was trimmed by 3 bases and J by 9 bases, leaving 14 bases between them. CDR3 nucleotide sequence: TGTGCCACCAGTGATGCGGGATTCGGGCGTTCACCCCTCCACTTT. Its translation is CATSDAGFGRSPLHF.

V is TRBV19 and J is TRBJ2-7; TRBD1 agrees at 10 bases. The ends lost 4 bases at V and 1 base at J; junction bases unmatched: 4. The CDR3 contains 15 residues. The germline V gene encodes CDR1 LNHDA and CDR2 SQIVND (reference sequence). In DNA, the CDR3 is TGTGCCAGTAGTAGGGGACAGGGGTATTCCTACGAGCAGTACTTC. Translated, it gives CASSRGQGYSYEQYF.